Each of the 29 T cell receptor beta chains below was sequenced from the same sample in a study of T cells in localized non-small cell lung cancer. Produced via immunoSEQ multiplex PCR; TCRdb's table is partial and in-frame only. Among around 48,000 clones listed, approximately 80% were seen once. The starting material was peripheral blood, obtained before any cancer treatment. Receptors were obtained from a man aged 35-75 years with stage I squamous cell lung carcinoma.

The J gene is TRBJ1-2, the V gene TRBV6-6; D gene uncertain. Germline V CDR1 and CDR2: MNHNY, SVGAGI (reference sequence). V was clipped by 7 bases and J by 8 bases, with 17 bases between them. This CDR3 contains 13 residues. CDR3 loop: CASTPSQSGGYTF. Here the CDR3 DNA reads TGTGCCAGCACTCCCTCCCAGAGCGGGGGCTACACCTTC.

This clone was observed a handful of times. This sequence joins TRBV18 and TRBJ1-1; no definite D call. This CDR3 comprises 13 residues. Germline values: CDR1 KGHSH, CDR2 LQKENI. Trimming shortened V by 3 bases and J by 3 bases, and 8 bases separated the two germline ends. DNA of the CDR3: TGTGCCAGCTCACCGAGAACGGACACTGAAGCTTTCTTT. It specifies CASSPRTDTEAFF.

This chain links TRBV18 with TRBJ2-2, with 8 bases fitting TRBD2. This CDR3 has 15 amino acids. The V and J ends lost 7 bases and 2 bases, in that order; junction bases with no gene match: 6. Germline V gene lookup returns CDR1 KGHSH and CDR2 LQKENI. CDR3 sequence reads: CASWEAGDNTGELFF. The CDR3 DNA reads as TGTGCCAGCTGGGAAGCGGGAGATAACACCGGGGAGCTGTTTTTT.

This chain connects TRBV5-5 to TRBJ1-4, with D perhaps matching TRBD1 (5 bases). This CDR3 spans 15 amino acids. Germline V gene sequence: CDR1 SGHKS, CDR2 YYEKEE (reference sequence). V shed 0 bases and J shed 5 bases, with 11 bases lying between them. CDR3 sequence reads: CASSLVVGANEKLFF. In DNA, the CDR3 is TGTGCCAGCAGCTTGGTAGTAGGGGCAAATGAAAAACTGTTTTTT.

The gene calls are TRBV2 and TRBJ2-3; 8 positions match TRBD1. The CDR3 covers 12 residues. The germline V gene encodes CDR1 SNHLY and CDR2 FYNNEI. Trimming took 6 bases from V and 6 from J; bases not matched to a gene: 2. CDR3 DNA sequence: TGTGCCAGCAGAACAGGGGGGGATACGCAGTATTTT. It is translated as CASRTGGDTQYF.

In its sample, this clone was seen a few times. This rearrangement joins TRBV5-4 to TRBJ2-6; D is uncertain. This CDR3 is built from 12 residues. V was trimmed by 2 bases and J by 13 bases, leaving 10 bases between them. Germline-derived CDR1 and CDR2 are SGHNT and YYREEE (reference sequence). The CDR3 nucleotides read TGTGCCAGCAGCTTCACCCTTGGGGTCCTGACTTTC. Translating it yields CASSFTLGVLTF.

The chain has TRBV2 and TRBJ2-7; possibly TRBD1 for D (8 bases). CDR1 is SNHLY, CDR2 FYNNEI, per germline. V was trimmed by 6 bases and J by 6 bases, leaving 18 bases between them. The CDR3 length is 14 residues. The CDR3 nucleotides are TGTGCCAGCAGCCTAAGGACAGGGAGGGGCGAGCAGTACTTC. It translates to CASSLRTGRGEQYF.

This chain connects TRBV5-1 to TRBJ2-5, with D possibly being TRBD2 (5 bases). Germline V gives CDR1 SGHRS, CDR2 YFSETQ. This CDR3 contains 14 residues. Between the trimmed V and J ends, which lost 5 bases and 4 bases, there was a span of 15 bases. The DNA of the CDR3 is TGCGCCAGCAGGAGGGATCTAACTGTAGAGACCCAGTACTTC. Its translation: CASRRDLTVETQYF.

V gene TRBV27 combines with J gene TRBJ2-3; no clear D. The germline V and J ends were trimmed by 3 bases and 2 bases, with 9 bases remaining between them. CDR1 MNHEY and CDR2 SMNVEV come from the germline V gene (reference sequence). CDR3 length equals 14 residues. The CDR3 loop reads CASSFSAFTDTQYF. The CDR3, as DNA: TGTGCCAGCAGTTTTAGTGCCTTCACAGATACGCAGTATTTT.

V is TRBV10-3 and J is TRBJ2-2, with a tentative D call TRBD1 (5 bases). V gave up 7 bases and J gave up 0 bases, with 15 bases separating them. Germline-derived CDR1 and CDR2 are ENHRY and SYGVKD. The CDR3 has 16 residues. The CDR3 reads CAIKGVADTNTGELFF. In DNA, the CDR3 is TGTGCCATCAAAGGGGTGGCCGATACGAACACCGGGGAGCTGTTTTTT.

J is TRBJ1-2 and V is TRBV10-3; no clear D. Germline V gives CDR1 ENHRY, CDR2 SYGVKD. Trimming cost V 6 bases and J 7 bases, with 12 bases left between them. This CDR3 region has 12 residues. The CDR3 region has the DNA TGTGCCATCAGCCTTGACACGAGTGGCTACACCTTC. Its translation is CAISLDTSGYTF.

The genes are TRBV6-5 and TRBJ1-2; D unresolved. V was trimmed by 6 bases and J by 5 bases, leaving 19 bases between them. The V gene's germline CDR1 is MNHEY and CDR2 SVGAGI. The CDR3 sequence is 15 residues long. CDR3 bases: TGTGCCAGCAGACGTGGGCCTGGCCCGGAGTATGGCTACACCTTC. As protein: CASRRGPGPEYGYTF.

This clone turned up a few times. The V and J genes are TRBV27 and TRBJ2-7; 8 bases agree with TRBD1. The CDR3 sequence is 14 residues long. CDR1 is MNHEY and CDR2 is SMNVEV in the germline V gene (reference sequence). The ends lost 9 bases at V and 2 bases at J; junction bases unmatched: 9. The CDR3 protein is CASSTGTGPYEQYF. In DNA form, the CDR3 reads TGTGCCAGTTCGACCGGGACAGGTCCCTACGAGCAGTACTTC.

The chain has TRBV11-3 and TRBJ2-2; D is uncertain. Trimming stripped 5 bases from V and 1 base from J, with 8 bases between. CDR1 is SGHNT and CDR2 is YENEEA in the germline V gene. CDR3 length: 14 residues. The CDR3 nucleotides read TGTGCCAGCAGCAATAGAGGGAACACCGGGGAGCTGTTTTTT. It specifies CASSNRGNTGELFF.

This chain links TRBV9 with TRBJ1-1, with unresolved D. This CDR3 has 12 residues. Deletions cut 0 bases from V and 3 bases from J, with 3 bases between. The germline gives CDR1 SGDLS, CDR2 YYNGEE. The CDR3 nucleotides are TGTGCCAGCAGCGTAGGGGACACTGAAGCTTTCTTT. This gives the protein CASSVGDTEAFF.

V and J are TRBV28 and TRBJ2-3; 9 bases line up with TRBD2. Germline V gives CDR1 MDHEN, CDR2 SYDVKM. The V segment lost 6 bases and the J segment 4 bases; nucleotides outside the gene matches: 8. This CDR3 is built from 15 residues. The CDR3 region has the DNA TGTGCCAGCAGGGTAGCGGGGGCCTCCCCAGATACGCAGTATTTT. This sequence encodes CASRVAGASPDTQYF.

In this sample, this clone turned up many times. V and J are TRBV28 and TRBJ1-1; D remains ambiguous. This CDR3 is built from 12 residues. The germline V gene encodes CDR1 MDHEN and CDR2 SYDVKM. V dropped 5 bases and J dropped 6 bases, with 10 bases sitting between them. The CDR3, as DNA: TGTGCCAGCAGTCCTCTTAAGTCTGAAGCTTTCTTT. Translating gives CASSPLKSEAFF.

V gene TRBV5-6 combines with J gene TRBJ2-3; TRBD2 might be the D (5 bases). The CDR3 covers 14 residues. From germline, CDR1 is SGHDT and CDR2 YYEEEE. The germline V and J ends were trimmed by 3 bases and 6 bases, with 14 bases remaining between them. The CDR3 bases are TGTGCCAGCAGCTCGCAAGGACTCGCCGATACGCAGTATTTT. It encodes CASSSQGLADTQYF.

This clone was detected a few times. V is TRBV6-5 and J is TRBJ2-3; TRBD1 might be the D (6 bases). Trimming shortened V by 4 bases and J by 2 bases, and 10 bases separated the two germline ends. Germline lookup yields CDR1 MNHEY and CDR2 SVGAGI. The CDR3 has 14 residues. CDR3 DNA sequence: TGTGCCAGCAGTTCAGGGGCCTTCACAGATACGCAGTATTTT. Translated, it gives CASSSGAFTDTQYF.

This chain uses TRBV18 with TRBJ2-7, with D unresolved. Trimming shortened V by 1 base and J by 4 bases, and 11 bases separated the two germline ends. The V gene's germline CDR1 is KGHSH and CDR2 LQKENI. This CDR3 contains 14 residues. Written as DNA, the CDR3 is TGTGCCAGCTCACCACGTGAAAGGGTATACGAGCAGTACTTC. Its protein product is CASSPRERVYEQYF. Full variable domain (rest looked up from reference TRBV18 and TRBJ2-7): NAGVMQNPRHLVRRRGQEARLRCSPMKGHSHVYWYRQLPEEGLKFMVYLQKENIIDESGMPKERFSAEFPKEGPSILRIQQVVRGDSAAYFCASSPRERVYEQYFGPGTRLTVT.

This clone occurred once. This chain joins TRBV6-5 and TRBJ1-6, with D perhaps matching TRBD1 (6 bases). The CDR3 runs to 15 residues. Trimming removed 4 bases from V and 10 bases from J, with 17 bases in between. Germline CDR1 is MNHEY and CDR2 is SVGAGI. CDR3 sequence reads: CASSLRTGRESPLHF. Here the CDR3 DNA reads TGTGCCAGCAGTTTGAGAACAGGGCGCGAGTCACCCCTCCACTTT.

The V and J genes are TRBV2 and TRBJ2-3; 8 positions match TRBD2. Germline V gene sequence: CDR1 SNHLY, CDR2 FYNNEI. V shed 4 bases and J 5 bases; nucleotides not matched to a gene: 5. The CDR3 contains 14 residues. Written as DNA, the CDR3 is TGTGCCAGCAGTGCAGCCACTAGCGGAGATACGCAGTATTTT. Translated, it gives CASSAATSGDTQYF.

Of note for this clone: A read error may account for a junction end that differs from germline. V is TRBV27 and J is TRBJ2-7, with 9 bases aligning to TRBD1. Per germline, CDR1 MNHEY and CDR2 SMNVEV (reference sequence). The CDR3 spans 15 residues. The CDR3 DNA reads TGTGCCAGCAGGTTATTGGGACAGGGCGCCTACGAGCAGTACTTC. Translated: CASRLLGQGAYEQYF.

The chain uses TRBV5-1 and TRBJ2-2, with 7 positions matching TRBD1. This CDR3 spans 15 amino acids. CDR1 and CDR2 from the germline V gene are SGHRS and YFSETQ. CDR3 in amino acids: CASRQGPGDTGELFF. The CDR3 DNA sequence: TGCGCTTCACGACAGGGACCAGGAGACACCGGGGAGCTGTTTTTT.

This chain links TRBV6-5 with TRBJ2-7, with 7 bases aligning to TRBD1. V was clipped by 4 bases and J by 2 bases; unmatched bases: 8. Germline assignment: CDR1 MNHEY and CDR2 SVGAGI. The CDR3 is 15 residues long. CDR3 coding DNA: TGTGCCAGCAGTTTGCTACCGGGACAGACCTACGAGCAGTACTTC. Protein sequence: CASSLLPGQTYEQYF.

The CDR3 spells CASSTTGVNTEAFF. CDR3 coding DNA: TGTGCCAGCTCAACGACAGGGGTGAACACTGAAGCTTTCTTT. The chain uses TRBV18 and TRBJ1-1, with 8 bases aligning to TRBD1. The germline CDR1 and CDR2 sequences are KGHSH and LQKENI. The length of the CDR3 is 14 residues. J lost 0 bases, V lost 5 bases, and 2 bases had no gene match. The variable domain in full, with the rest retrieved from reference TRBV18 and TRBJ1-1, is NAGVMQNPRHLVRRRGQEARLRCSPMKGHSHVYWYRQLPEEGLKFMVYLQKENIIDESGMPKERFSAEFPKEGPSILRIQQVVRGDSAAYFCASSTTGVNTEAFFGQGTRLTVV.

The J gene is TRBJ2-5, the V gene TRBV11-3; D possibly corresponds to TRBD2 (5 bases). The CDR3 totals 14 residues. Germline V gives CDR1 SGHNT, CDR2 YENEEA. The V gene lost 4 bases and the J gene lost 2 bases, with 11 bases spanning the gap. For the CDR3, the DNA is TGTGCCAGCAGCTCCTACGGGGATCAAGAGACCCAGTACTTC. Residues: CASSSYGDQETQYF.

V usage is TRBV7-2 and J usage is TRBJ1-3; the D is unclear. This CDR3 is built from 11 residues. Trimming stripped 6 bases from V and 4 bases from J, with 4 bases between. CDR1 is SGHTA and CDR2 is FQGNSA in the germline V gene. The CDR3 coding sequence is TGTGCCAGCAGGGCCGGAAACACCATATATTTT. It yields the protein CASRAGNTIYF.

The chain couples TRBV4-2 to TRBJ1-2; D may be TRBD1 (5 bases). V gave up 2 bases and J gave up 8 bases, with 18 bases separating them. Germline V gene lookup returns CDR1 LGHNA and CDR2 YNFKEQ. The CDR3 totals 15 residues. The DNA for the CDR3 is TGTGCCAGCAGCCAATTCCCCCCGGGCGGGGGGGGCTACACCTTC. Its protein is CASSQFPPGGGGYTF.